One and the same sample provided the 32 T cell receptor beta chains below, sequenced in a study of CD8 T cells in Susac syndrome. RNA amounts of about 0.45 to 1 ug underwent reverse transcription with random hexamers. From the immunoSEQ multiplex PCR reads, TCRdb called clonotypes with MiXCR, one entry per CDR3 protein. The sample contains about 210,000 distinct CDR3 sequences, less than 95% of which appear only once. Sequencing was done on a sample of CD4+ T cells from PBMCs. These receptors all stem from a human donor with Susac syndrome.

CDR3 in amino acids: CSADRARDGYTF. Here the CDR3 DNA reads TGCAGCGCCGACAGGGCGCGGGATGGCTACACCTTC. V gene TRBV29-1 combines with J gene TRBJ1-2; 7 nucleotides line up with TRBD1. Germline CDR1 reads SQVTM; CDR2 reads ANQGSEA. The CDR3 covers 12 residues. The V gene end was trimmed by 7 bases and the J gene end by 6 bases; junction bases not matched to a gene: 8.

The table lists this clonotype with a count of one. The rearrangement uses TRBV12-3 or TRBV12-4 and TRBJ2-6; D is uncertain. The CDR3 length is 17 residues. The V end was cut by 6 bases, the J end by 1 base, with 16 bases between. For the CDR3, the DNA is TGTGCCAGCAGCCGCGAACAGACGGCTTCTGGGGCCAACGTCCTGACTTTC. This gives the protein CASSREQTASGANVLTF.

V and J are TRBV7-3 and TRBJ2-2, with D tentatively TRBD2 (6 bases). V was trimmed by 1 base and J by 5 bases, leaving 17 bases between them. The CDR3 runs to 17 residues. CDR1 and CDR2 from the germline V gene are SGHTA and FQGTGA. The CDR3, as DNA: TGTGCCAGCAGCTTAAGAGCGACTAGAGATTATACCGGGGAGCTGTTTTTT. It is translated as CASSLRATRDYTGELFF. Filled out from reference TRBV7-3 and TRBJ2-2, the complete variable domain reads GAGVSQTPSNKVTEKGKYVELRCDPISGHTALYWYRQSLGQGPEFLIYFQGTGAADDSGLPNDRFFAVRPEGSVSTLKIQRTERGDSAVYLCASSLRATRDYTGELFFGEGSRLTVL.

This sequence joins TRBV10-2 and TRBJ2-1; D is tentatively TRBD1 or TRBD2 (5 bases each). V lost 4 bases to trimming and J lost 10 bases, with 14 bases between them. CDR3 length: 13 residues. The germline gives CDR1 WSHSY, CDR2 SAAADI. The CDR3 DNA follows: TGCGCCAGCAGTGCGGGGCTCCCTGCCGAGCAGTTCTTC. This sequence encodes CASSAGLPAEQFF.

The genes are TRBV20-1 and TRBJ2-5; a possible D gene is TRBD2 (6 bases). CDR1 DFQATT and CDR2 SNEGSKA come from the germline V gene (reference sequence). Trimming took off 0 bases at V and 1 base at J, with 12 bases between the two ends. This CDR3 has 15 amino acids. The DNA for the CDR3 is TGCAGTGCTAGAGATCCCCGGGGGTCCCAAGAGACCCAGTACTTC. Its translation: CSARDPRGSQETQYF.

A single count supports this clonotype. The V and J genes are TRBV20-1 and TRBJ1-1; the D is unclear. Germline V gene sequence: CDR1 DFQATT, CDR2 SNEGSKA (reference sequence). V was trimmed by 6 bases and J by 3 bases, leaving 14 bases between them. This CDR3 has 13 amino acids. CDR3 in amino acids: CSAGDLGHTEAFF. Written as DNA, the CDR3 is TGCAGTGCGGGCGACCTGGGTCACACTGAAGCTTTCTTT.

The chain employs TRBV9 and TRBJ2-1; either TRBD1 or TRBD2 may fit D (5 bases each). The CDR3 has 14 amino acids. Germline CDR1 reads SGDLS; CDR2 reads YYNGEE. The ends were cut back, 2 bases at V and 3 bases at J, with 9 bases in the middle. The CDR3: CASSVTGLYNEQFF. The CDR3 DNA sequence: TGTGCCAGCAGCGTTACGGGGCTCTACAATGAGCAGTTCTTC.

For the CDR3, the DNA is TGTGCCAGCAGCTTAGCGTCGGTAGCGGGGGTCGAGACCCAGTACTTC. Translation: CASSLASVAGVETQYF. The J gene is TRBJ2-5, the V gene TRBV7-8; 9 bases are a match to TRBD2. The CDR3 loop spans 16 amino acids. Germline CDR1 SGHVS, CDR2 FQNEAQ. With 0 bases clipped from V and 5 bases from J, the junction kept 7 bases outside the gene matches.

This clonotype has only one observation. The DNA is left out, because the CDR3 cannot be placed on it with certainty; the CDR3 is given as TCRdb lists it. The chain uses TRBV12-3 or TRBV12-4 and TRBJ2-5. The CDR3 spans 15 residues, counting both ends. CDR3 residues: CASSTSDRHQETQYF.

J is TRBJ1-1 and V is TRBV4-2; TRBD1 aligns across 12 bases. V lost 4 bases, J lost 4 bases, and 10 bases stayed unmatched. Germline V gene sequence: CDR1 LGHNA, CDR2 YNFKEQ. This CDR3 comprises 17 residues. CDR3 residues: CASSLRGQGAGVTEAFF. In DNA form, the CDR3 reads TGTGCCAGCAGCCTCCGGGGACAGGGGGCTGGGGTCACTGAAGCTTTCTTT.

The chain combines TRBV18 with TRBJ1-1; the D gene is possibly TRBD1 (5 bases). V gave up 6 bases and J gave up 1 base, with 9 bases separating them. The CDR3 length is 13 residues. Germline loops: CDR1 KGHSH, CDR2 LQKENI. CDR3: CASSWDANTEAFF. In nucleotides, the CDR3 is TGTGCCAGCTCGTGGGACGCGAACACTGAAGCTTTCTTT.

This chain joins TRBV30 and TRBJ1-1; no definite D call. V was cut by 8 bases and J by 4 bases, with 11 bases left in between. The CDR3 totals 11 residues. Germline assignment: CDR1 GTSNPN and CDR2 SVGIG (reference sequence). The CDR3 sequence is CALGRGTEAFF. CDR3 bases: TGTGCCCTTGGACGGGGCACTGAAGCTTTCTTT.

This sequence joins TRBV2 and TRBJ1-6, with 10 bases identical to TRBD1. V lost 3 bases to trimming and J lost 8 bases; unmatched junction nucleotides: 1. Germline values: CDR1 SNHLY, CDR2 FYNNEI. This CDR3 is 14 amino acids long. The CDR3 reads CASSETGGYSPLHF. CDR3 coding DNA: TGTGCCAGCAGTGAGACAGGGGGCTATTCACCCCTCCACTTT. The full variable domain, its missing parts supplied by reference TRBV2 and TRBJ1-6, is EPEVTQTPSHQVTQMGQEVILRCVPISNHLYFYWYRQILGQKVEFLVSFYNNEISEKSEIFDDQFSVERPDGSNFTLKIRSTKLEDSAMYFCASSETGGYSPLHFGNGTRLTVT.

The CDR3 nucleotides read TGTGCCTGGAGTGGTGACAGGTTGGGTTCACCCCTCCACTTT. This sequence encodes CAWSGDRLGSPLHF. This chain uses TRBV30 with TRBJ1-6; TRBD1 is a possible D gene (6 bases). Germline CDR1 is GTSNPN and CDR2 is SVGIG (reference sequence). The CDR3 extends over 14 amino acids. Trimming left V 1 base short and J 9 bases short, with 13 bases between.

The V and J genes are TRBV10-3 and TRBJ2-3; 8 bases map to TRBD1. There are 14 residues in the CDR3. The V gene's germline CDR1 is ENHRY and CDR2 SYGVKD. With 6 bases clipped from V and 5 bases from J, the junction kept 7 bases outside the gene matches. Here the CDR3 reads CAIRQGAAGDTQYF. The CDR3 DNA reads TGTGCCATCAGGCAGGGGGCGGCGGGAGATACGCAGTATTTT.

This sequence joins TRBV15 and TRBJ1-2; D is unresolved. The CDR3 contains 13 residues. The germline gives CDR1 LNHNV, CDR2 YYDKDF (reference sequence). Trimming cost V 0 bases and J 4 bases, with 6 bases left between them. The CDR3 bases are TGTGCCACCAGCAGAGAAGGATCCTATGGCTACACCTTC. Its protein product is CATSREGSYGYTF.

The chain employs TRBV7-9 and TRBJ2-3; weak D call: TRBD1 (5 bases). V lost 4 bases and J 2 bases, leaving 19 bases between the germline ends. This CDR3 spans 17 amino acids. Germline assignment: CDR1 SEHNR and CDR2 FQNEAQ (reference sequence). In DNA, the CDR3 is TGTGCCAGCAGCTCGACGGTTACTGGACATCCCACAGATACGCAGTATTTT. Protein: CASSSTVTGHPTDTQYF.

The chain combines TRBV28 with TRBJ1-6; TRBD1 might be the D (5 bases). CDR3 size: 15 residues. V lost 6 bases and J lost 7, with 16 bases in between. The germline V gene encodes CDR1 MDHEN and CDR2 SYDVKM. Written as DNA, the CDR3 is TGTGCCAGCAGAGATCAAACAGGATACAATTCACCCCTCCACTTT. This translates into CASRDQTGYNSPLHF.

The sample holds one count of this clonotype. This chain uses TRBV6-2 or TRBV6-3 with TRBJ2-3, with a tentative D call TRBD2 (7 bases). There are 15 residues in the CDR3. Per the germline V gene, CDR1 is MNHEY and CDR2 is SVGEGT. V was pared by 6 bases and J by 6 bases, with 19 bases between. In DNA form, the CDR3 reads TGTGCCAGCAGCCTGGGGGGGCCGGTCCGGGATACGCAGTATTTT. Residues: CASSLGGPVRDTQYF.

The rearrangement links TRBV27 to TRBJ2-4, with 7 bases matching TRBD1. The CDR3 length is 16 residues. J was trimmed by 0 bases and V by 6 bases; bases with no gene match: 8. CDR1 is MNHEY and CDR2 is SMNVEV in the germline V gene (reference sequence). The CDR3 spells CASSPTGVLAKNIQYF. The CDR3 nucleotides are TGTGCCAGCAGCCCTACAGGGGTCCTAGCCAAAAACATTCAGTACTTC.

The count of this clonotype is one. The chain uses TRBV25-1 and TRBJ1-4; 7 nucleotides align to TRBD1. The germline gives CDR1 MGHDK, CDR2 SYGVNS. The CDR3 loop spans 17 amino acids. V was clipped by 1 base and J by 6 bases; unmatched bases: 11. CDR3 loop: CASSESEYDDRDEKLFF. The CDR3 DNA is TGTGCCAGCAGTGAATCTGAATACGATGACAGGGATGAAAAACTGTTTTTT. The variable domain in full, completed from reference TRBV25-1 and TRBJ1-4, reads EADIYQTPRYLVIGTGKKITLECSQTMGHDKMYWYQQDPGMELHLIHYSYGVNSTEKGDLSSESTVSRIRTEHFPLTLESARPSHTSQYLCASSESEYDDRDEKLFFGSGTQLSVL.

This chain joins TRBV4-1 and TRBJ1-6; D not certain. The length of the CDR3 is 18 residues. The germline V and J ends were trimmed by 3 bases and 8 bases, with 23 bases remaining between them. Germline values: CDR1 MGHRA, CDR2 YSYEKL. In DNA, the CDR3 is TGCGCCAGCAGCCAGAGGCTCCCTGGTCGACTTAACCATTCACCCCTCCACTTT. Translated: CASSQRLPGRLNHSPLHF.

This clonotype has just a few counts. CDR3 residues: CASSLAVGGYTF. CDR3 nucleotides: TGTGCCAGCAGCTTGGCGGTGGGGGGCTACACCTTC. The V call is TRBV5-6, the J call TRBJ1-2; no definite D call. Germline-derived CDR1 and CDR2 are SGHDT and YYEEEE. CDR3 length: 12 amino acids. Trimming cost V 0 bases and J 8 bases, with 8 bases left between them. Combining the CDR3 with reference TRBV5-6 and TRBJ1-2 gives the whole variable domain DAGVTQSPTHLIKTRGQQVTLRCSPKSGHDTVSWYQQALGQGPQFIFQYYEEEERQRGNFPDRFSGHQFPNYSSELNVNALLLGDSALYLCASSLAVGGYTFGSGTRLTVV.

This clonotype has just one count. V and J are TRBV6-2 or TRBV6-3 and TRBJ2-7; 8 bases are a match to TRBD2. Germline lookup yields CDR1 MNHEY and CDR2 SVGEGT. V was clipped by 7 bases and J by 6 bases; unmatched bases: 11. The CDR3 is 14 residues long. CDR3 sequence reads: CASTPAIAGIEQYF. The CDR3 DNA follows: TGTGCCAGCACCCCCGCCATAGCGGGGATCGAGCAGTACTTC.

This chain uses TRBV18 with TRBJ2-5, with D possibly matching TRBD1 (6 bases). V lost 4 bases, J lost 0 bases, and 9 bases lay in between. The length of the CDR3 is 14 residues. Germline loops: CDR1 KGHSH, CDR2 LQKENI. The CDR3 protein is CASSQGQNQETQYF. CDR3 in DNA: TGTGCCAGCTCACAAGGACAGAACCAAGAGACCCAGTACTTC. Full variable domain (outside the CDR3, taken from reference TRBV18 and TRBJ2-5): NAGVMQNPRHLVRRRGQEARLRCSPMKGHSHVYWYRQLPEEGLKFMVYLQKENIIDESGMPKERFSAEFPKEGPSILRIQQVVRGDSAAYFCASSQGQNQETQYFGPGTRLLVL.

The chain carries TRBV30 and TRBJ1-2, with a tentative D call TRBD1 (6 bases). CDR3 length: 11 residues. V was cut by 4 bases and J by 3 bases, with 6 bases left in between. Germline loops: CDR1 GTSNPN, CDR2 SVGIG (reference sequence). The DNA of the CDR3 is TGTGCCTGGACAGGGGACTATGGCTACACCTTC. It encodes CAWTGDYGYTF.

The genes are TRBV30 and TRBJ1-4; a weak D match, TRBD1 (5 bases). The length of the CDR3 is 14 residues. Per the germline V gene, CDR1 is GTSNPN and CDR2 is SVGIG (reference sequence). Trimming pared 3 bases from V and 8 bases from J, leaving 16 bases between. The CDR3 protein is CAWRADGGGEKLFF. The DNA for the CDR3 is TGTGCCTGGAGGGCGGACGGGGGAGGGGAAAAACTGTTTTTT.

CDR3 nucleotides: TGTGCCAGCAGTTACCTCCGCGAGGGAAGGGGAAGAGACGAGCAGTTCTTC. Protein product: CASSYLREGRGRDEQFF. The V and J genes are TRBV6-2 or TRBV6-3 and TRBJ2-1; D tentatively fits TRBD1 or TRBD2 (5 bases each). Germline lookup yields CDR1 MNHEY and CDR2 SVGEGT. V was shortened by 2 bases and J by 10 bases, with 24 bases between the two germline ends. The CDR3 covers 17 residues.

The gene calls are TRBV12-3 or TRBV12-4 and TRBJ1-5; 7 bases are a match to TRBD1. The CDR3 length is 17 residues. J was trimmed by 0 bases and V by 5 bases; bases with no gene match: 10. The CDR3 is CASSHAGTDYSNQPQHF. The CDR3 DNA follows: TGTGCCAGCAGTCACGCCGGGACAGACTATAGCAATCAGCCCCAGCATTTT.

J is TRBJ2-3 and V is TRBV14, with TRBD2 matching 10 bases. Germline V gives CDR1 SGHDN, CDR2 FVKESK. The CDR3 contains 15 residues. The V and J ends lost 0 bases and 8 bases, in that order; junction bases with no gene match: 5. The CDR3 coding sequence is TGTGCCAGCAGCCAAGAGAGCGGGGGGGCCGCTACGCAGTATTTT. Its translation: CASSQESGGAATQYF.

The rearrangement uses TRBV3-1 and TRBJ2-7; TRBD1 is a possible D gene (6 bases). Trimming stripped 0 bases from V and 5 bases from J, with 11 bases between. CDR3 length equals 14 residues. The germline CDR1 and CDR2 sequences are LGHDT and YNNKEL (reference sequence). This CDR3 reads CASSQDLGTNEQYF. For the CDR3, the DNA is TGTGCCAGCAGCCAAGATCTCGGGACAAACGAGCAGTACTTC.

The rearrangement links TRBV5-1 to TRBJ2-5, with 7 bases that match TRBD2. CDR3 length equals 15 residues. The V gene's germline CDR1 is SGHRS and CDR2 YFSETQ. V lost 4 bases, J lost 2 bases, and 8 bases stayed unmatched. The CDR3 sequence is CASSPQGSGQETQYF. CDR3 nucleotide sequence: TGCGCCAGCAGCCCCCAGGGTAGCGGGCAAGAGACCCAGTACTTC.